This passage covers 14 T cell receptor beta chains from one sample sequenced in a study of CD8+ T cells in alopecia areata. Treatment here: oral pan-JAK inhibitor, 5-10 mg twice daily. Following RNA extraction, reverse transcription yielded cDNA that acted as the sequencing template. TCRdb keeps only in-frame clones here, not all; method: immunoSEQ multiplex PCR. This table has 150,000 to 200,000 clones, approximately 62% appearing once. Sequenced material: CD4+ T cells sorted from blood, taken at week 24, from a patient treated with tofacitinib. These receptors were obtained from a human donor with alopecia areata.

The rearrangement joins TRBV29-1 to TRBJ2-3, with D perhaps matching TRBD2 (6 bases). Germline CDR1 is SQVTM and CDR2 is ANQGSEA. The CDR3 loop spans 13 amino acids. This CDR3 reads CRVDGRSLGTQYF. The CDR3, as DNA: TGCAGGGTCGACGGGAGATCCTTGGGTACGCAGTATTTT.

This chain connects TRBV5-1 to TRBJ1-5; tentative D call: TRBD1 (5 bases). Trimming took off 4 bases at V and 4 bases at J, with 15 bases between the two ends. The CDR3 loop spans 15 amino acids. The V gene's germline CDR1 is SGHRS and CDR2 YFSETQ. The CDR3 loop is CASSPSDTINQPQHF. The CDR3 DNA follows: TGCGCCAGCAGCCCCTCGGACACGATAAATCAGCCCCAGCATTTT. Looking up the rest from reference TRBV5-1 and TRBJ1-5 gives the full variable domain: KAGVTQTPRYLIKTRGQQVTLSCSPISGHRSVSWYQQTPGQGLQFLFEYFSETQRNKGNFPGRFSGRQFSNSRSEMNVSTLELGDSALYLCASSPSDTINQPQHFGDGTRLSIL.

The CDR3: CASSLSAGVKTQYF. In DNA form, the CDR3 reads TGTGCCAGCAGCTTATCAGCGGGCGTGAAGACCCAGTACTTC. This chain joins TRBV7-6 and TRBJ2-5; perhaps TRBD2 as D (6 bases). Trimming stripped 2 bases from V and 6 bases from J, with 13 bases between. CDR3 size: 14 residues. Germline lookup yields CDR1 SGHVS and CDR2 FNYEAQ.

This chain links TRBV6-5 with TRBJ1-2; the match to TRBD1 covers 9 bases. CDR1 is MNHEY and CDR2 is SVGAGI in the germline V gene. The V and J ends lost 6 bases and 2 bases, in that order; junction bases with no gene match: 1. The CDR3 is 13 residues long. CDR3 residues: CASSDRGNYGYTF. The CDR3 DNA follows: TGTGCCAGCAGCGACAGGGGGAACTATGGCTACACCTTC.

In this sample, this clone turned up once. The rearrangement uses TRBV7-6 and TRBJ2-7; D gene unclear. Germline V lookup: CDR1 SGHVS, CDR2 FNYEAQ. The CDR3 is 17 amino acids. The ends were cut back, 3 bases at V and 0 bases at J, with 18 bases in the middle. CDR3 protein: CASSFTPQSPGSYEQYF. The CDR3 DNA sequence: TGTGCCAGCAGCTTCACCCCCCAGAGTCCGGGCTCCTACGAGCAGTACTTC.

The chain has TRBV29-1 and TRBJ1-2; no reliable D call. Trimming removed 4 bases at V and 7 bases at J, with 10 bases between. The CDR3 consists of 11 residues. Germline V gene sequence: CDR1 SQVTM, CDR2 ANQGSEA. CDR3 protein: CSVGGRAGYTF. In DNA, the CDR3 is TGCAGCGTTGGTGGGAGGGCTGGCTACACCTTC.

This clone was observed a few times. This chain connects TRBV6-5 to TRBJ1-2; the D gene is possibly TRBD1 (6 bases). The V and J ends lost 7 bases and 2 bases respectively, with 14 bases between them. This CDR3 region has 14 residues. Germline V gives CDR1 MNHEY, CDR2 SVGAGI. In DNA, the CDR3 is TGTGCCAGCAAGAGGGGGACACCCAACTATGGCTACACCTTC. This encodes CASKRGTPNYGYTF.

The V call is TRBV30, the J call TRBJ2-5; possibly TRBD1 for D (5 bases). V shed 4 bases and J shed 2 bases, with 14 bases lying between them. The germline V gene encodes CDR1 GTSNPN and CDR2 SVGIG (reference sequence). This CDR3 spans 14 amino acids. The CDR3 reads CAWKVTGVQETQYF. In DNA, the CDR3 is TGTGCCTGGAAGGTAACAGGTGTGCAAGAGACCCAGTACTTC.

CDR3 protein: CASSSEGQGRYEQYF. CDR3 DNA: TGTGCCAGCAGCTCAGAGGGGCAGGGACGGTACGAGCAGTACTTC. The chain couples TRBV7-8 to TRBJ2-7, with D perhaps matching TRBD1 or TRBD2 (5 bases each). CDR3 length: 15 amino acids. Germline values: CDR1 SGHVS, CDR2 FQNEAQ. Between the trimmed V and J ends, which lost 4 bases and 4 bases, there was a span of 17 bases.

J is TRBJ2-3 and V is TRBV7-2, with 8 positions matching TRBD1. With V trimmed by 1 base and J by 5 bases, 5 bases remained unmatched. This CDR3 has 15 residues. Germline V gene sequence: CDR1 SGHTA, CDR2 FQGNSA. This chain's CDR3 is CASSLGQGAKDTQYF. The DNA of the CDR3 is TGTGCCAGCAGCTTAGGTCAGGGGGCGAAAGATACGCAGTATTTT.

The V gene is TRBV7-9, the J gene TRBJ2-5, with TRBD1 matching over 8 bases. The CDR3 runs 15 residues. Germline loops: CDR1 SEHNR, CDR2 FQNEAQ (reference sequence). V shed 10 bases, J shed 5 bases, and the junction held 15 bases outside the gene matches. Here the CDR3 DNA reads TGTGCCACCTCCGGCCAGGGGGCCCGTGGGGAGACCCAGTACTTC. Residues: CATSGQGARGETQYF.

A word on this clone: Different DNA sequences within this sample yield the same CDR3. As DNA, the CDR3 is TGCAGCGCCAGGACAGGGTATGGCTACACCTTC. This gives the protein CSARTGYGYTF. This sequence joins TRBV29-1 and TRBJ1-2; 8 bases map to TRBD1. V dropped 7 bases and J dropped 5; count of bases not matched to a gene: 3. Germline CDR1 and CDR2: SQVTM and ANQGSEA. This CDR3 contains 11 residues.

As DNA, the CDR3 is TGTGCGCGACAGGCGAGCTCCTATAATTCACCCCTCCACTTT. Its translation: CARQASSYNSPLHF. V is TRBV30 and J is TRBJ1-6; D is perhaps TRBD1 (6 bases). This CDR3 contains 14 residues. Germline V CDR1 and CDR2: GTSNPN, SVGIG (reference sequence).

This chain links TRBV9 with TRBJ2-6, with D perhaps TRBD1 (6 bases). The V gene's germline CDR1 is SGDLS and CDR2 YYNGEE. V was pared by 0 bases and J by 0 bases, with 10 bases between. The CDR3 is 17 amino acids. CDR3 amino acids: CASSVGQESSGANVLTF. DNA of the CDR3: TGTGCCAGCAGCGTAGGACAGGAGAGCTCTGGGGCCAACGTCCTGACTTTC.